Below are 25 T cell receptor beta chains sequenced from a single sample in a study of blood T cell repertoires in COVID-19. Produced via immunoSEQ multiplex PCR; TCRdb's table is partial and in-frame only. Of some 700,000 clones in the sample, about 90% are singletons; the top ten hold about 0.26%. The sample comprised peripheral blood. The receptor source for this set is a woman between 18 and 29 years old with acute or convalescent COVID-19.

The chain carries TRBV2 and TRBJ1-2; possible D gene TRBD1, 5 bases. Trimming removed 7 bases from V and 5 bases from J, with 14 bases in between. The CDR3 loop spans 13 amino acids. Germline CDR1 is SNHLY and CDR2 is FYNNEI. CDR3 sequence: CASTDSFLYGYTF. The CDR3 nucleotides read TGTGCCAGCACAGACAGTTTTCTTTATGGCTACACCTTC. Using reference TRBV2 and TRBJ1-2 for the parts outside the CDR3, the full variable domain is EPEVTQTPSHQVTQMGQEVILRCVPISNHLYFYWYRQILGQKVEFLVSFYNNEISEKSEIFDDQFSVERPDGSNFTLKIRSTKLEDSAMYFCASTDSFLYGYTFGSGTRLTVV.

The V and J genes are TRBV21-1 and TRBJ1-5; the table's TRBD1 call for D was not verified on the DNA. TRBV21-1 is annotated as a pseudogene. The CDR3 length is 17 residues. This CDR3 is CASRNNTGTGASQPQHF. CDR3 sequence (DNA): TGTGCCAGCAGAAACAATACCGGGACAGGGGCATCTCAGCCCCAGCATTTT.

The chain couples TRBV6-2 or TRBV6-3 to TRBJ2-1, with 8 bases fitting TRBD1. The CDR3 runs 15 residues. Germline CDR1 is MNHEY and CDR2 is SVGEGT. J gave up 7 bases and V 2 bases, and 7 bases lay outside the gene matches. The CDR3 region has the DNA TGTGCCAGCAGTTACCGGACAGGGACTTGGAATGAGCAGTTCTTC. This gives the protein CASSYRTGTWNEQFF.

The chain combines TRBV11-2 with TRBJ2-7; TRBD2 aligns across 7 bases. V shed 1 base and J 2 bases; nucleotides not matched to a gene: 8. The CDR3 has 16 residues. Germline assignment: CDR1 SGHAT and CDR2 FQNNGV. The CDR3 is CASSLALLGGAYEQYF. The CDR3 DNA follows: TGTGCCAGCAGCTTAGCCCTCCTGGGGGGGGCCTACGAGCAGTACTTC.

The J gene is TRBJ1-2, the V gene TRBV9, with D possibly matching TRBD1 (5 bases). The CDR3 is 17 amino acids. Germline V CDR1 and CDR2: SGDLS, YYNGEE. V was pared by 3 bases and J by 2 bases, with 20 bases between. The chain's CDR3 is CASSASFDGAGNYGYTF. CDR3 nucleotide sequence: TGTGCCAGCAGCGCATCCTTCGATGGGGCGGGGAACTATGGCTACACCTTC.

The chain uses TRBV7-9 and TRBJ2-1; 8 bases are a match to TRBD1. This CDR3 is 15 amino acids long. Germline V CDR1 and CDR2: SEHNR, FQNEAQ (reference sequence). V lost 5 bases and J lost 4; bases outside the gene matches: 7. DNA for the CDR3: TGTGCCAGCAGCCCCCGGGACAGGCTTTACAATGAGCAGTTCTTC. It encodes CASSPRDRLYNEQFF.

The chain has TRBV9 and TRBJ1-2; 9 nucleotides match TRBD1. This CDR3 comprises 15 residues. With 4 bases clipped from V and 4 bases from J, the junction kept 8 bases outside the gene matches. CDR1 is SGDLS, CDR2 YYNGEE, per germline. CDR3 sequence: CASSSWTGVGYGYTF. Written as DNA, the CDR3 is TGTGCCAGCAGCTCATGGACAGGGGTGGGCTATGGCTACACCTTC.

The V call is TRBV27, the J call TRBJ1-2; D gene ambiguous. The CDR3 contains 17 residues. In germline, CDR1 is MNHEY, CDR2 SMNVEV (reference sequence). Between the trimmed V and J ends, which lost 6 bases and 2 bases, there was a span of 22 bases. The CDR3 DNA follows: TGTGCCAGCAGGAAGGTGGTTAGTGTTGGAGACAACTATGGCTACACCTTC. Protein sequence: CASRKVVSVGDNYGYTF.

The rearrangement uses TRBV3-1 (or the pseudogene TRBV3-2) and TRBJ2-3; 10 bases match TRBD2. The CDR3 has 18 amino acids. Germline V gene lookup returns CDR1 LGHDT and CDR2 YNNKEL (reference sequence). V trimming: 4 bases; J trimming: 1 base; junction bases outside the gene matches: 11. The CDR3 sequence is CASSPERAGGQGTDTQYF. CDR3 coding DNA: TGTGCCAGCAGCCCCGAGCGAGCGGGGGGGCAAGGCACAGATACGCAGTATTTT.

The chain combines TRBV7-6 with TRBJ1-1, with a tentative D call TRBD1 (6 bases). This CDR3 is 14 amino acids long. The germline CDR1 and CDR2 sequences are SGHVS and FNYEAQ. Between the trimmed V and J ends, which lost 3 bases and 3 bases, there was a span of 11 bases. This chain's CDR3 is CASSLHRADTEAFF. The CDR3 DNA is TGTGCCAGCAGCTTGCACAGGGCGGACACTGAAGCTTTCTTT.

The rearrangement links TRBV5-4 to TRBJ1-6, with unresolved D. The germline gives CDR1 SGHNT, CDR2 YYREEE (reference sequence). The CDR3 is 15 amino acids. V was clipped by 4 bases and J by 7 bases, with 15 bases between them. CDR3 sequence (DNA): TGTGCCAGCAGCCCAGCCCAACAGTTCAATTCACCCCTCCACTTT. Protein sequence: CASSPAQQFNSPLHF.

A few counts support this clone. The chain is built from TRBV7-6 and TRBJ1-2; 7 bases are shared with TRBD1. V lost 0 bases and J lost 4; bases outside the gene matches: 5. The V gene's germline CDR1 is SGHVS and CDR2 FNYEAQ. The CDR3 has 15 amino acids. The CDR3 sequence is CASSLAEGALYGYTF. CDR3 nucleotide sequence: TGTGCCAGCAGCTTAGCGGAGGGGGCCCTCTATGGCTACACCTTC.

V and J are TRBV5-8 and TRBJ1-4; tentatively, D is TRBD1 (5 bases). Per germline, CDR1 SGHTS and CDR2 YDEGEE. CDR3 length: 15 residues. V was pared by 6 bases and J by 4 bases, with 16 bases between. CDR3 protein: CASNGRGRDNEKLFF. The DNA for the CDR3 is TGTGCCAGCAACGGGAGAGGCAGGGATAATGAAAAACTGTTTTTT.

Note on this clone: At the DNA level, this CDR3 is encoded by other sequences in the same sample as well. This chain links TRBV30 with TRBJ2-7; 9 positions agree with TRBD1. This CDR3 is built from 13 residues. Germline loops: CDR1 GTSNPN, CDR2 SVGIG (reference sequence). V dropped 2 bases and J dropped 3; count of bases not matched to a gene: 2. The CDR3 protein is CAWSWGQGYEQYF. The DNA for the CDR3 is TGTGCCTGGAGTTGGGGACAGGGCTACGAGCAGTACTTC.

The V call is TRBV6-6, the J call TRBJ1-1; possibly TRBD1 for D (6 bases). The ends were cut back, 6 bases at V and 3 bases at J, with 14 bases in the middle. CDR1 is MNHNY, CDR2 SVGAGI, per germline (reference sequence). The length of the CDR3 is 14 residues. The DNA of the CDR3 is TGTGCCAGCAGCCACGGGACATTTTACACTGAAGCTTTCTTT. Translating it yields CASSHGTFYTEAFF.

The chain couples TRBV12-3 or TRBV12-4 to TRBJ2-5; perhaps TRBD1 as D (5 bases). V lost 3 bases and J 3 bases, leaving 8 bases between the germline ends. The CDR3 sequence is 13 residues long. The CDR3 DNA sequence: TGTGCCAGCAGTTTTATAGGGGAAGAGACCCAGTACTTC. The encoded protein is CASSFIGEETQYF.

V and J are TRBV7-2 and TRBJ2-1, with unresolved D. The CDR3 sequence is 15 residues long. Trimming removed 2 bases at V and 0 bases at J, with 8 bases between. Germline assignment: CDR1 SGHTA and CDR2 FQGNSA. CDR3 in amino acids: CASSLSAVSYNEQFF. The CDR3 DNA sequence: TGTGCCAGCAGCTTATCGGCGGTCTCCTACAATGAGCAGTTCTTC. Drawing the rest from reference TRBV7-2 and TRBJ2-1, the complete variable domain is GAGVSQSPSNKVTEKGKDVELRCDPISGHTALYWYRQSLGQGLEFLIYFQGNSAPDKSGLPSDRFSAERTGGSVSTLTIQRTQQEDSAVYLCASSLSAVSYNEQFFGPGTRLTVL.

This chain connects TRBV3-1 (or the pseudogene TRBV3-2) to TRBJ2-6; TRBD2 might be the D (6 bases). Germline V lookup: CDR1 LGHDT, CDR2 YNNKEL (reference sequence). Trimming removed 0 bases from V and 0 bases from J, with 15 bases in between. This CDR3 comprises 19 residues. CDR3 DNA: TGTGCCAGCAGCCAAGATTCGGGGGAGCCGAGCTCTGGGGCCAACGTCCTGACTTTC. Translating it yields CASSQDSGEPSSGANVLTF.

The genes are TRBV5-6 and TRBJ1-4; D may be TRBD1 (5 bases). CDR1 is SGHDT, CDR2 YYEEEE, per germline. This CDR3 is built from 17 residues. The V end lost 0 bases, the J end lost 5 bases, and 17 bases lay between the germline ends. CDR3 residues: CASSLALRQTFNEKLFF. In nucleotides, the CDR3 is TGTGCCAGCAGCTTGGCCCTAAGACAGACCTTCAATGAAAAACTGTTTTTT.

The chain employs TRBV19 and TRBJ1-5; 7 bases are a match to TRBD1. The CDR3 contains 14 residues. Trimming removed 6 bases from V and 5 bases from J; junction bases left unmatched: 7. The V gene's germline CDR1 is LNHDA and CDR2 SQIVND (reference sequence). CDR3 protein: CASRDREFHQPQHF. The CDR3 bases are TGTGCCAGTAGAGACAGGGAGTTTCATCAGCCCCAGCATTTT. Combining the CDR3 with reference TRBV19 and TRBJ1-5 gives the whole variable domain DGGITQSPKYLFRKEGQNVTLSCEQNLNHDAMYWYRQDPGQGLRLIYYSQIVNDFQKGDIAEGYSVSREKKESFPLTVTSAQKNPTAFYLCASRDREFHQPQHFGDGTRLSIL.

This clone was seen only a few times. The genes are TRBV19 and TRBJ1-2; D gene unclear. The ends were cut back, 1 base at V and 8 bases at J, with 5 bases in the middle. The CDR3 totals 11 residues. CDR1 LNHDA and CDR2 SQIVND come from the germline V gene (reference sequence). The CDR3 loop is CASSIGLGYTF. The CDR3 DNA reads as TGTGCCAGTAGTATAGGTCTCGGCTACACCTTC.

This clone was detected only a few times. V usage is TRBV6-5 and J usage is TRBJ1-2; 9 bases match TRBD1. The germline V gene encodes CDR1 MNHEY and CDR2 SVGAGI. The CDR3 has 14 amino acids. Trimming at V came to 6 bases and at J to 8 bases, leaving 10 bases not matched to a gene. This CDR3 reads CASRPGQGSQGYTF. DNA of the CDR3: TGTGCCAGCAGACCGGGACAGGGCTCCCAGGGCTACACCTTC.

This sequence joins TRBV28 and TRBJ1-3, with 7 nucleotides matching TRBD1. Losses at the gene ends were 5 bases for V and 0 bases for J; bases not matched to a gene: 4. The germline CDR1 and CDR2 sequences are MDHEN and SYDVKM. The CDR3 runs 15 residues. The CDR3 DNA is TGTGCCAGCAGTCCCGGACAGGTCTCTGGAAACACCATATATTTT. It codes for CASSPGQVSGNTIYF.

V gene TRBV21-1 combines with J gene TRBJ2-7; the table calls TRBD1, which could not be checked here. TRBV21-1 counts as a pseudogene. The CDR3 totals 18 residues. The chain's CDR3 is CASSEGVPGRFFIYEQYF. The CDR3 DNA reads TGTGCCAGCAGCGAGGGGGTTCCGGGGCGTTTCTTTATCTACGAGCAGTACTTC.

This chain links TRBV4-2 with TRBJ2-3, with 12 bases matching TRBD2. V trimming: 0 bases; J trimming: 7 bases; junction bases outside the gene matches: 8. There are 17 residues in the CDR3. The germline V gene encodes CDR1 LGHNA and CDR2 YNFKEQ. The CDR3 nucleotides read TGTGCCAGCAGCCAAGATCTAGCGGGGGGGCGGGGGCATACGCAGTATTTT. Its protein is CASSQDLAGGRGHTQYF.